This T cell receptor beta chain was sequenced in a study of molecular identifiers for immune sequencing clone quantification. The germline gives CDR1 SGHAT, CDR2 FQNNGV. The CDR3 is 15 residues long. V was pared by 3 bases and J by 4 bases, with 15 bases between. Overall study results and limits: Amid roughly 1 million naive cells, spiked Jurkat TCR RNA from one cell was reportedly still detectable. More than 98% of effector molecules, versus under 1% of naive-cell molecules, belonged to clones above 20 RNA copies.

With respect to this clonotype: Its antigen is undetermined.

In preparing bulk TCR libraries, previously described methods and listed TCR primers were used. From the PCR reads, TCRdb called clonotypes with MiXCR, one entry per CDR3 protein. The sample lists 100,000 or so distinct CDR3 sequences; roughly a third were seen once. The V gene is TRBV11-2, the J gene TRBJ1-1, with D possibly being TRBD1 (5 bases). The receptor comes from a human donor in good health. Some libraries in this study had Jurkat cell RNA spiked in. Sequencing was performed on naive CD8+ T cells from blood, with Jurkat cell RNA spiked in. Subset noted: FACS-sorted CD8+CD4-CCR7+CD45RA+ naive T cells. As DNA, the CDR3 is TGTGCCAGCAGCTTGTCCAGGGTAGGAGGCACTGAAGCTTTCTTT. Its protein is CASSLSRVGGTEAFF.